These 18 T cell receptor beta chains were sequenced from one sample in a study of T cell clusters in autoimmune cytopenias. TRB was amplified from around 250 ng of peripheral blood genomic DNA per sample. TRB was amplified by touch-down multiplex PCR, primer pools A and B combined. TCRdb reprocessed the multiplex PCR reads and keeps a single row for each CDR3 protein, giving no DNA. This repertoire comprises roughly 8,300 distinct CDR3 sequences; its ten largest clones make up about 6%. Sequencing used peripheral blood. All receptors derive from a human donor with an autoimmune cytopenia or autoimmune hepatitis (not recorded which).

Frequency places this clonotype as medium-sized. The rearrangement uses TRBV13 and TRBJ1-2; the TCRdb D gene call, TRBD1, has no DNA to confirm it. Germline CDR1 is PRHDT and CDR2 is FYEKMQ (reference sequence). This CDR3 comprises 16 residues. The CDR3 is CASSLGRGRGGYGYTF.

This clonotype shows up as medium-sized by frequency. V is TRBV19 and J is TRBJ2-7. CDR1 is LNHDA and CDR2 is SQIVND in the germline V gene (reference sequence). CDR3 size: 12 residues. The CDR3 is CASSRWEHEQYF.

The V and J genes are TRBV12-3 or TRBV12-4 and TRBJ1-3; TCRdb proposes TRBD1, but this gene call is untestable without DNA. This CDR3 is 15 amino acids long. The CDR3 sequence: CASSWRDNSGNTIYF.

Measured by frequency, this clonotype is medium-sized. The chain links TRBV6-2 or TRBV6-3 to TRBJ2-3; without DNA, the TCRdb call of TRBD1 cannot be checked. The CDR3 is 16 amino acids. Per the germline V gene, CDR1 is MNHEY and CDR2 is SVGEGT. The CDR3 is CASSFSAPGATDTQYF.

V and J are TRBV12-3 or TRBV12-4 and TRBJ1-2; the TCRdb D gene call, TRBD1, has no DNA to confirm it. This CDR3 region has 16 residues. Here the CDR3 reads CASSLIRQGVSYGYTF.

This clonotype is deemed medium-sized by its frequency. The chain couples TRBV6-5 to TRBJ2-1; without DNA, the TCRdb call of TRBD2 cannot be checked. The CDR3 has 16 amino acids. Germline loops: CDR1 MNHEY, CDR2 SVGAGI. CDR3 sequence: CASSRSGLAGYNEQFF.

The chain employs TRBV5-4 and TRBJ2-3; absent DNA, TCRdb's TRBD2 call cannot be checked. The CDR3 has 14 residues. Germline V lookup: CDR1 SGHNT, CDR2 YYREEE (reference sequence). CDR3 in amino acids: CASSLGAGTDTQYF.

CDR3 residues: CASSRLGVGGTEAFF. The rearrangement links TRBV27 to TRBJ1-1. This CDR3 is 15 amino acids long. CDR1 and CDR2 from the germline V gene are MNHEY and SMNVEV (reference sequence).

By frequency, this clonotype is medium-sized. The rearrangement uses TRBV15 and TRBJ1-6; the D call from TCRdb, TRBD1, cannot be confirmed without DNA. There are 15 residues in the CDR3. Germline CDR1 reads LNHNV; CDR2 reads YYDKDF (reference sequence). The CDR3 loop is CATSRGTATNSPLHF.

V and J are TRBV11-2 and TRBJ1-1; there is no DNA to check the TCRdb D call of TRBD1. Germline V CDR1 and CDR2: SGHAT, FQNNGV. The CDR3 is made up of 12 amino acids. CDR3 loop: CASSLGGPGAFF.

The V and J genes are TRBV7-2 and TRBJ2-3; TCRdb outputs TRBD1, but without DNA this stays unchecked. This CDR3 comprises 14 residues. Looked up from germline, CDR1 is SGHTA and CDR2 is FQGNSA. This CDR3 is CASSGGWGPDTQYF.

This sequence joins TRBV20-1 and TRBJ2-2. CDR1 DFQATT and CDR2 SNEGSKA come from the germline V gene (reference sequence). This CDR3 contains 11 residues. This chain's CDR3 is CSARLHRELFF.

According to its frequency, this clonotype is medium-sized. V usage is TRBV7-6 and J usage is TRBJ2-2; TCRdb's D call, TRBD2, is unchecked because there is no DNA. Looked up from germline, CDR1 is SGHVS and CDR2 is FNYEAQ. The CDR3 is 16 amino acids. The CDR3: CASSLSSGGNTGELFF.

V usage is TRBV27 and J usage is TRBJ1-3. The CDR3 runs 14 residues. Germline-derived CDR1 and CDR2 are MNHEY and SMNVEV (reference sequence). The CDR3: CASSLSFSGNTIYF.

The CDR3 sequence is CASSPQGTNEKLFF. This rearrangement joins TRBV18 to TRBJ1-4. This CDR3 is built from 14 residues. The germline V gene encodes CDR1 KGHSH and CDR2 LQKENI.

Considering frequency, this clonotype is medium-sized. V is TRBV27 and J is TRBJ1-1; the TCRdb D gene call, TRBD1, has no DNA to confirm it. In germline, CDR1 is MNHEY, CDR2 SMNVEV (reference sequence). The length of the CDR3 is 14 residues. This CDR3 is CASSPYRERTEAFF.

V gene TRBV27 combines with J gene TRBJ1-5. The length of the CDR3 is 17 residues. CDR1 is MNHEY, CDR2 SMNVEV, per germline (reference sequence). The CDR3 is CASNSPRDYYSNQPQHF.

This clonotype is medium-sized by frequency. The chain uses TRBV11-1 and TRBJ2-1; TCRdb returns TRBD1, unconfirmable since there is no DNA. The CDR3 contains 15 residues. Germline V gene lookup returns CDR1 SGHAT and CDR2 FQDESV (reference sequence). The CDR3 reads CASSLSAGAYNEQFF.